Listed here are 26 T cell receptor beta chains from one sample, sequenced in a study of T cell repertoires in aging, cancer and after chemotherapy. Amplification of TCR beta used genomic DNA extracted from peripheral blood. Multiplex touch-down PCR with TRB-A/B primers amplified rearranged V-D-J TRB sequences. TCRdb passed the multiplex PCR reads through MiXCR, listing each CDR3 protein once. The sample includes around 3,000 distinct CDR3 sequences, 30% of them seen just once. Sequenced: blood. The receptors here all came from a human donor in good health.

This clonotype is judged medium-sized. The gene calls are TRBV27 and TRBJ2-1; D unclear. Germline V gene sequence: CDR1 MNHEY, CDR2 SMNVEV (reference sequence). Trimming took 0 bases from V and 4 from J, leaving 7 bases between them. This CDR3 has 14 amino acids. The CDR3 DNA reads TGTGCCAGCAGTTTATCAGGCCCGTACAATGAGCAGTTCTTC. Protein sequence: CASSLSGPYNEQFF.

The chain links TRBV19 to TRBJ2-5, with 10 bases lining up with TRBD2. V was clipped by 5 bases and J by 1 base; unmatched bases: 4. CDR3 size: 15 residues. Per the germline V gene, CDR1 is LNHDA and CDR2 is SQIVND (reference sequence). The CDR3 DNA reads as TGTGCCAGTAGTTCGCCTAGCGGGGGCCAAGAGACCCAGTACTTC. Protein product: CASSSPSGGQETQYF. Variable domain in full (rest from reference TRBV19 and TRBJ2-5): DGGITQSPKYLFRKEGQNVTLSCEQNLNHDAMYWYRQDPGQGLRLIYYSQIVNDFQKGDIAEGYSVSREKKESFPLTVTSAQKNPTAFYLCASSSPSGGQETQYFGPGTRLLVL.

This clonotype counts as medium-sized. The chain uses TRBV12-3 or TRBV12-4 and TRBJ1-1; maybe TRBD1 (5 bases). The CDR3 loop spans 15 amino acids. Deletions cut 3 bases from V and 5 bases from J, with 16 bases between. CDR3: CASSFDGGAGTEAFF. CDR3 nucleotide sequence: TGTGCCAGCAGTTTTGACGGCGGGGCAGGAACTGAAGCTTTCTTT.

By proportion, this clonotype is medium-sized. V gene TRBV20-1 combines with J gene TRBJ2-5; D is unresolved. Germline V gene sequence: CDR1 DFQATT, CDR2 SNEGSKA (reference sequence). The CDR3 covers 14 residues. Trimming removed 0 bases from V and 2 bases from J, with 10 bases in between. The CDR3 is CSARDNNIQETQYF. DNA for the CDR3: TGCAGTGCTAGAGATAACAATATTCAAGAGACCCAGTACTTC.

This clonotype is medium-sized by share. The CDR3 DNA reads TGTGCCAGCAGCTCCGTACTAGCGGGATACGAGCAGTACTTC. Translation: CASSSVLAGYEQYF. V usage is TRBV27 and J usage is TRBJ2-7; TRBD2 matches 10 bases. Germline-derived CDR1 and CDR2 are MNHEY and SMNVEV (reference sequence). The CDR3 runs 14 residues. V shed 6 bases, J shed 4 bases, and the junction held 6 bases outside the gene matches.

This sequence joins TRBV29-1 and TRBJ1-1; D call uncertain. The V gene lost 2 bases and the J gene lost 1 base, with 8 bases spanning the gap. The CDR3 extends over 13 amino acids. Germline-derived CDR1 and CDR2 are SQVTM and ANQGSEA. CDR3 sequence: CSVETPANTEAFF. CDR3 in DNA: TGCAGCGTTGAAACCCCAGCGAACACTGAAGCTTTCTTT.

V usage is TRBV20-1 and J usage is TRBJ1-1; 8 nucleotides match TRBD1. The CDR3 runs 13 residues. The V gene end was trimmed by 0 bases and the J gene end by 4 bases; junction bases not matched to a gene: 1. The germline CDR1 and CDR2 sequences are DFQATT and SNEGSKA (reference sequence). CDR3 amino acids: CSARDTGGTEAFF. The DNA for the CDR3 is TGCAGTGCTAGAGATACAGGGGGCACTGAAGCTTTCTTT.

Details on this clonotype: A much larger clone differs from this one at a single base, so this may be a read error. The chain joins TRBV12-3 or TRBV12-4 to TRBJ2-1, with a tentative D call TRBD2 (6 bases). CDR3 length: 16 amino acids. The ends were cut back, 6 bases at V and 6 bases at J, with 21 bases in the middle. CDR3 sequence reads: CASRPRGGTVGNEQFF. The CDR3 nucleotides read TGTGCCAGCAGGCCGCGTGGCGGGACGGTCGGCAATGAGCAGTTCTTC.

By its share, this clonotype is medium-sized. This chain uses TRBV15 with TRBJ2-2; 9 nucleotides align to TRBD1. This CDR3 is 16 amino acids long. The ends lost 2 bases at V and 7 bases at J; junction bases unmatched: 8. Germline-derived CDR1 and CDR2 are LNHNV and YYDKDF (reference sequence). In DNA, the CDR3 is TGTGCCACCAGCAGAAACATGGGACAGGGCGGCGGGGAGCTGTTTTTT. It translates to CATSRNMGQGGGELFF.

The CDR3 reads CASSESGGSADTQYF. For the CDR3, the DNA is TGTGCCAGCAGTGAGAGCGGGGGCTCCGCAGATACGCAGTATTTT. This chain uses TRBV6-5 with TRBJ2-3; 8 nucleotides align to TRBD2. This CDR3 comprises 15 residues. The V gene end was trimmed by 5 bases and the J gene end by 4 bases; junction bases not matched to a gene: 8. Germline V CDR1 and CDR2: MNHEY, SVGAGI.

By frequency in the sample, this clonotype is large. The chain is built from TRBV6-4 and TRBJ1-2; 7 bases line up with TRBD1. This CDR3 contains 15 residues. Per the germline V gene, CDR1 is MRHNA and CDR2 is SNTAGT. V was clipped by 5 bases and J by 2 bases; unmatched bases: 8. CDR3 loop: CASSPVGGQNYGYTF. CDR3 DNA sequence: TGTGCCAGCAGTCCGGTAGGGGGACAGAACTATGGCTACACCTTC.

Within the sample, this clonotype is medium-sized. V is TRBV6-2 or TRBV6-3 and J is TRBJ2-1; possibly TRBD1 or TRBD2 for D (5 bases each). The germline CDR1 and CDR2 sequences are MNHEY and SVGEGT. This CDR3 is 14 amino acids long. V was clipped by 2 bases and J by 6 bases, with 11 bases between them. CDR3 amino acids: CASSYVGDPNEQFF. Here the CDR3 DNA reads TGTGCCAGCAGTTACGTAGGGGACCCCAATGAGCAGTTCTTC.

This clonotype ranks as medium-sized (0.01 to 0.1%). The genes are TRBV6-2 or TRBV6-3 and TRBJ1-1; D is uncertain. This CDR3 has 13 residues. V was clipped by 6 bases and J by 4 bases, with 12 bases between them. Germline V lookup: CDR1 MNHEY, CDR2 SVGEGT. CDR3 sequence reads: CASSPVETTEAFF. The CDR3, as DNA: TGTGCCAGCAGCCCCGTTGAGACCACTGAAGCTTTCTTT.

By sample fraction, this clonotype is medium-sized (0.01 to 0.1%). The chain carries TRBV12-3 or TRBV12-4 and TRBJ1-2; weak D call: TRBD1 (5 bases). The germline V and J ends were trimmed by 7 bases and 4 bases, with 10 bases remaining between them. CDR3 length: 12 residues. CDR3 coding DNA: TGTGCCAGCACCCCAGGGTCCTATGGCTACACCTTC. This sequence encodes CASTPGSYGYTF.

This clonotype has more than one count but fewer than ten. This chain uses TRBV20-1 with TRBJ2-7; 10 bases agree with TRBD2. The CDR3 has 15 residues. Germline V lookup: CDR1 DFQATT, CDR2 SNEGSKA (reference sequence). Trimming at V came to 1 base and at J to 4 bases, leaving 7 bases not matched to a gene. CDR3 sequence: CSARGVGLADYEQYF. The CDR3 coding sequence is TGCAGTGCTAGAGGTGTAGGACTAGCGGATTACGAGCAGTACTTC.

This chain uses TRBV5-6 with TRBJ2-5; D might be TRBD1 (6 bases). V shed 3 bases and J shed 0 bases, with 9 bases lying between them. CDR1 is SGHDT, CDR2 YYEEEE, per germline. The CDR3 spans 14 residues. CDR3 sequence: CASSSRGNQETQYF. CDR3 sequence (DNA): TGTGCCAGCAGCTCCAGGGGAAACCAAGAGACCCAGTACTTC.

The chain has TRBV5-1 and TRBJ2-5; D is ambiguous. The germline V and J ends were trimmed by 1 base and 4 bases, with 14 bases remaining between them. This CDR3 has 15 amino acids. Germline lookup yields CDR1 SGHRS and CDR2 YFSETQ. The CDR3 sequence: CASSLMGSHRETQYF. The CDR3, as DNA: TGCGCCAGCAGCTTGATGGGGTCCCACCGAGAGACCCAGTACTTC.

This clonotype occurred a few times. The chain joins TRBV5-1 to TRBJ1-5, with D hard to call. CDR3 length equals 14 residues. CDR1 and CDR2 (germline): SGHRS, YFSETQ. V was clipped by 0 bases and J by 0 bases, with 4 bases between them. DNA of the CDR3: TGCGCCAGCAGCTTGGACGGTAGCAATCAGCCCCAGCATTTT. Encoded protein: CASSLDGSNQPQHF.

The V call is TRBV30, the J call TRBJ2-5; D not resolved. V lost 0 bases and J lost 5, with 7 bases in between. The CDR3 covers 12 residues. CDR1 is GTSNPN, CDR2 SVGIG, per germline (reference sequence). In nucleotides, the CDR3 is TGTGCCTGGAGTGTGCTCCCGGAGACCCAGTACTTC. Protein product: CAWSVLPETQYF. Filled out from reference TRBV30 and TRBJ2-5, the complete variable domain reads SQTIHQWPATLVQPVGSPLSLECTVEGTSNPNLYWYRQAAGRGLQLLFYSVGIGQISSEVPQNLSASRPQDRQFILSSKKLLLSDSGFYLCAWSVLPETQYFGPGTRLLVL.

This clonotype is medium-sized. The chain recombines TRBV6-4 with TRBJ2-1, with TRBD1 matching over 11 bases. The CDR3 sequence is 15 residues long. V lost 6 bases, J lost 8 bases, and 9 bases stayed unmatched. Germline loops: CDR1 MRHNA, CDR2 SNTAGT. The CDR3 loop reads CASSPGQGAAYEQFF. The CDR3, as DNA: TGTGCCAGCAGCCCAGGACAGGGGGCAGCGTATGAGCAGTTCTTC.

By share, this clonotype counts as medium-sized. V is TRBV6-5 and J is TRBJ2-1; 9 bases match TRBD1. Germline trimming cut 7 bases from V and 7 bases from J; bases unmatched to any gene: 5. The CDR3 sequence is 13 residues long. Germline CDR1 is MNHEY and CDR2 is SVGAGI. The CDR3 DNA reads as TGTGCCAGCACCTCTGACAGGGGGAATGAGCAGTTCTTC. As protein: CASTSDRGNEQFF.

By sample share, this clonotype is large. The chain employs TRBV19 and TRBJ1-3; no reliable D call. Trimming cost V 5 bases and J 0 bases, with 11 bases left between them. The CDR3 length is 15 residues. Germline V gives CDR1 LNHDA, CDR2 SQIVND (reference sequence). For the CDR3, the DNA is TGTGCCAGTAGTGGGCAGGCGAGCTCTGGAAACACCATATATTTT. Encoded protein: CASSGQASSGNTIYF.

This clonotype is medium-sized by share. The chain combines TRBV6-4 with TRBJ2-1; TRBD2 aligns across 11 bases. The ends lost 6 bases at V and 8 bases at J; junction bases unmatched: 9. CDR3 length: 15 amino acids. Germline assignment: CDR1 MRHNA and CDR2 SNTAGT. The CDR3, as DNA: TGTGCCAGCAGCACTTTAGCGGGGGGGCCGGATGAGCAGTTCTTC. It yields the protein CASSTLAGGPDEQFF.

This clonotype is labeled large. CDR3 loop: CASTPRGSNEQFF. The CDR3 nucleotides read TGTGCCAGCACCCCCCGAGGGAGCAATGAGCAGTTCTTC. V gene TRBV6-5 combines with J gene TRBJ2-1; possible D gene TRBD2, 5 bases. Trimming removed 7 bases from V and 6 bases from J, with 13 bases in between. The CDR3 contains 13 residues. Germline V gives CDR1 MNHEY, CDR2 SVGAGI.

By sample fraction, this clonotype is large. The chain uses TRBV29-1 and TRBJ2-7; D is possibly TRBD1 or TRBD2 (6 bases each). The germline CDR1 and CDR2 sequences are SQVTM and ANQGSEA. The CDR3 length is 13 residues. Trimming removed 7 bases at V and 2 bases at J, with 15 bases between. CDR3: CSAGGAGTYEQYF. The CDR3 DNA follows: TGCAGCGCCGGGGGCGCAGGTACCTACGAGCAGTACTTC.

This clonotype came up a few times. The rearrangement uses TRBV28 and TRBJ1-5; maybe TRBD1 (5 bases). The V gene's germline CDR1 is MDHEN and CDR2 SYDVKM. Trimming pared 5 bases from V and 4 bases from J, leaving 12 bases between. The CDR3 runs to 14 residues. The CDR3 DNA is TGTGCCAGCAGTATCGGGGACGTTAATCAGCCCCAGCATTTT. It translates to CASSIGDVNQPQHF. The whole variable domain, remainder taken from reference TRBV28 and TRBJ1-5, is DVKVTQSSRYLVKRTGEKVFLECVQDMDHENMFWYRQDPGLGLRLIYFSYDVKMKEKGDIPEGYSVSREKKERFSLILESASTNQTSMYLCASSIGDVNQPQHFGDGTRLSIL.